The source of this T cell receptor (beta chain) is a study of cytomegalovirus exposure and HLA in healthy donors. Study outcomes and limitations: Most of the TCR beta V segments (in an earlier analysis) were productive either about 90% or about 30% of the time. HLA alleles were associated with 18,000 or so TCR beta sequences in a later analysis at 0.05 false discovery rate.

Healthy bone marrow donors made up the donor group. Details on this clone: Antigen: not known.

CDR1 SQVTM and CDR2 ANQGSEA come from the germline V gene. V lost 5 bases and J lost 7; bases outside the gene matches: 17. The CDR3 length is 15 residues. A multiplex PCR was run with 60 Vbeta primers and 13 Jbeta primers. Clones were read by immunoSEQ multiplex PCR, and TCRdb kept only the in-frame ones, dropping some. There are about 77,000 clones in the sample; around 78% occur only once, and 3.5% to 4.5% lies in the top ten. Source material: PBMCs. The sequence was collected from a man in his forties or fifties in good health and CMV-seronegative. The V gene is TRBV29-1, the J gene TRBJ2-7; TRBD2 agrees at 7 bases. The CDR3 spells CSVRSSGFAGDEQYF. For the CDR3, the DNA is TGCAGCGTTAGATCGTCGGGGTTCGCGGGAGATGAGCAGTACTTC.